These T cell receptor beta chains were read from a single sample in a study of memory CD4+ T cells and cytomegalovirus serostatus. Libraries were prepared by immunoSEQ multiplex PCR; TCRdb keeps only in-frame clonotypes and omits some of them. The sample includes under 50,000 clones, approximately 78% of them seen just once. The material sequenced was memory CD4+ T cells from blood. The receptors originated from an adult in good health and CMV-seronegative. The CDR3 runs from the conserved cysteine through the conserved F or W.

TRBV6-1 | CATSRQVPPLHF
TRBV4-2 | CASSQSGGPEAFF
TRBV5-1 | CASSLGGGRRTEAFF
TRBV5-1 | CASSLVSGGEQFF
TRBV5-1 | CASSSSSGGPWDTQYF
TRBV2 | CASRPQGAGNTIYF
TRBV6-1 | CASIGNRNQPQHF
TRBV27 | CAKSTGELFF
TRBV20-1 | CSASLYTEAFF
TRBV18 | CASSLDRNLGSPLHF
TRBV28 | CASSTFLGGKSHEQYF
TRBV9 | CASSSLAPGTEAFF
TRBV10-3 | CAISGQGYEQYF
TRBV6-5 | CASSPGRLNTEAFF
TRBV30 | CASNRRWDEKLFF
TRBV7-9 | CASSSLGGVHEQYF
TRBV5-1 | CASSMGQGPYEQYF
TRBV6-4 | CASSWGGTEAFF
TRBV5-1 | CASSFAGKETQYF
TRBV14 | CASSQDRGGAEKLFF
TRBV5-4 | CASSSRQGTQPQHF
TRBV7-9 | CASSLAASQGTQYF
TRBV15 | CATSRVYLNTEAFF
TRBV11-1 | CASSLGSGVQETQYF
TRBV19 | CASSIPSTGTDNEKLFF
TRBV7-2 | CASSLTGRASEAFF
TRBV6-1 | CASSDPQGGEGNYGYTF
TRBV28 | CASSRRYEQYF
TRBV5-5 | CASSPWTGGETQYF
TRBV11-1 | CASSFHQSGVTDTQYF
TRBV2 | CASKSSEVNTEAFF
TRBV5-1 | CASSPDTAKNIQYF
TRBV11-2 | CASSRRLAGGSTGELFF
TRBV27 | CASRARLGSRQETQYF
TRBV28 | CASSSNRWGGGARVTDTQYF
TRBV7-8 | CASSSEVNNQPQHF
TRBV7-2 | CASRLQANTEAFF
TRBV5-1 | CASSLEGLLYNEQFF
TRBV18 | CASSPPTGSYNEQFF
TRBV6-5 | CAALTVLNTEAFF
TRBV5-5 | CASSFRDNTIYF
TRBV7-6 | CASSLTFGNSPLHF
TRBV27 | CASSWSAYSNQPQHF
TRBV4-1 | CASRVGQGRTVNTEAFF
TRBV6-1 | CASHRAFNEKLFF
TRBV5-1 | CASSLLGNTEAFF
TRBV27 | CASSTVRGPLSYEQYF
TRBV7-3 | CASSYLSGTGYNEQFF
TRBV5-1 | CASGSGPGDTEAFF
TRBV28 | CASSSTTHLEYF
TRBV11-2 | CASSLDRWGVSYNEQFF
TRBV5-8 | CASSLPLRNYYGYTF
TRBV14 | CASSPLGSIRRAFF
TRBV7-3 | CASSLFPQDSYEQYF
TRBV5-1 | CASSGGNTGELFF
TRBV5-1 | CASSLALRPGEKLFF
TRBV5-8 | CASSFRQRFNYGYTF
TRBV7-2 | CASSVYRADTQYF